The source of this T cell receptor beta chain is a study of cytomegalovirus exposure and HLA in healthy donors (dated by TCRdb to the late 2010s). In the study overall: An earlier analysis of some 500 of the donors reported roughly 270 Gb of sequence data and about 100 million unique TCR beta sequences from 150 million to 200 million T cells. Of the roughly 390 genotyped donors, over 65% fell in the genetic ancestry cluster associated with self-reported Caucasian donors. All discovery cohort repertoires had been generated using a single sequencing platform. The study was designed to test whether signatures of past pathogen exposure could be identified by cataloging public T cell receptors. To predict cytomegalovirus infection status, the study combined high-throughput TCR immunosequencing, statistical association of individual TCRs with disease status, and machine learning. To decide whether each TCR beta V gene segment behaved as functional or pseudogenic, an earlier analysis of approximately 590 of the donors relied on high-throughput TCR beta sequencing. Among 300 to 450 genotyped donors of the cohort, an average of 235,054 unique TCR beta nucleotide sequences were sequenced per donor, roughly a sixth of them non-productive. The later analysis used no new phenotypic data to find candidate immune exposures, relying instead on TCR beta sequences and their occurrence across donors. The number of donors typed differed by locus, with about 629-630 for A, B, C, DRB1 and DQB1, more than 500 for DQA1, approximately 580 for DPA1, and approximately 470 for DPB1. To study patterns of TCR occurrence, a later analysis re-analyzed previously published TCR beta repertoires from 700 or so donors and added high-resolution HLA genotyping. In addition to the first cohort of roughly 670 subjects, a separate validation cohort of 120 different subjects was used. Alongside the repertoire data, information on donor age, sex, ethnicity and CMV serostatus was compiled. An early release that covered more than 550 HLA-typed donors contained approximately 300 gigabases of sequencing data and tens of millions of unique TCR sequences. In a later genetic analysis, genome-wide SNP genotypes for about three fifths of the roughly 670 donors were used, and that subset was treated as a discovery cohort. Both class I and class II loci were covered by HLA typing, at four-digit resolution. Because of strong linkage in the cohort, roughly 5 DR-DQ haplotypes were treated as single units for association and clustering. The T cell repertoires of under 750 subjects were profiled by immunosequencing and related to cytomegalovirus serostatus.

Study-level results and caveats: In a later genetic analysis, a missense DCLRE1C variant was associated with V-gene and J-gene trimming of TCR beta chains, and the association was replicated in an independent cohort. In this cohort, only TCR beta chains were sequenced, and detectable features were limited by the absence of alpha or paired-chain data. A later analysis found that most CMV-associated TCR beta chains appeared HLA-restricted, with HLA associations seemingly driven largely by CMV exposure. CMV serostatus was the only immune exposure information available for the cohort. In a later analysis, several top co-occurrence clusters were reported to appear linked to parvovirus B19, influenza, CMV and Epstein-Barr virus. A total of roughly 160 TCR beta chains were listed by the study as associated with cytomegalovirus. Some IMGT-functional V segments, including TRBV6-2 and TRBV6-3, could not be told apart with the 87-base-pair reads, so those segments were excluded. Sequencing depth was assumed to be roughly uniform across donors in the presence/absence analyses, though that assumption may not hold. In a later analysis, HLA-associated TCR beta chains were found to be more clonally expanded and to have lower generation probabilities than equally common non-associated chains. Because counts were too low, 15 to 20 rarely observed V segments, including chromosome 9 orphons, were excluded from the earlier analysis of around 640 of the donors. A cluster of highly shared sequence variants was judged likely to be a technical artifact of the sequencing pipeline. The classifier was reported to diagnose cytomegalovirus status with high specificity and sensitivity in both the original and validation cohorts. In an earlier analysis of over 550 of the donors, most TCR beta V segments were observed in productive rearrangements about 87% or about 30% of the time, broadly matching IMGT annotations. In a later genetic analysis, fewer N-insertions in productive TCRs were reported among donors in an Asian-associated ancestry cluster than the roughly 640-donor mean. A further reported finding was that TCR beta sequences accurately predicted the HLA-A and HLA-B alleles for most subjects in the first cohort. Strong co-occurrence of HLA alleles, especially DR and DQ, made assigning TCR associations to individual alleles difficult. According to a later analysis, TCR association rates differed among HLA loci, with DRB1 alleles showing the most associated TCRs and HLA-C alleles showing the fewest. HLA typing was unavailable for some donors at each locus, so association tests used only the typed subset. It was suggested by the authors that the approach could potentially be generalized to other disease states and immunological phenotypes. Correlated functional status among segregating V segments might reflect linkage disequilibrium, but an unknown experimental factor could not be ruled out. Most TCR sequences were observed very rarely across donors, whereas some public TCRs were present in many individuals. At a false discovery rate of 0.05, a later analysis linked roughly 17,000 TCR beta sequences to specific HLA alleles. Three of the identified cytomegalovirus-associated TCR beta chains were confirmed in vitro to be specific for cytomegalovirus antigens.

Receptor libraries were prepared by the immunoSEQ multiplex PCR assay. For the multiplex PCR, a mixture combining 60 forward primers for TCR Vbeta segments and 13 reverse primers for TCR Jbeta segments was used. The CDR3 region of rearranged TCR beta genes was amplified from genomic DNA by a multiplex PCR assay. The amplified TCR beta libraries were sequenced on the Illumina HiSeq System as 87-base-pair reads. The paper's processing steps were these. In a later analysis, tens of millions of unique TCR beta chains were counted across the 500 to 700 repertoires, and about 10 million of these chains were shared by at least two donors. Raw reads were error-corrected and collapsed into unique sequences by a nearest-neighbor algorithm in which closely related sequences were merged to remove PCR and sequencing errors. To assign V, D and J gene segments, CDR3 sequences were aligned to IMGT reference sequences. Each retained sequence needed at least a six-nucleotide match to both a V gene segment and a J gene segment. A rearrangement was called productive if the CDR3 had no stop codons and remained in frame with V and J, and every other rearrangement was called non-productive. Following IMGT convention, CDR3 was defined as the stretch from the second conserved V-encoded cysteine up to the conserved J-encoded phenylalanine. Sequences without an unambiguous match to a single V gene segment were excluded from the earlier analysis of several hundred of the donors. In an earlier analysis of some 590 of the donors, a V segment was called functional when productive rearrangements were above 56.7%, and segregating when the standard deviation between donors exceeded 5%. A statistical classification framework was built to diagnose cytomegalovirus status from the catalog of TCR beta chain sequences. In a later analysis, V and J genes were assigned by comparing TCR nucleotide sequences against IMGT/GENE-DB human TR gene sequences. Using the TCRdist pipeline, a later analysis assigned CDR3 sequences along with most-parsimonious VDJ recombination scenarios. In a later analysis, each TCR beta chain was defined by its CDR3 amino acid sequence together with its V-gene family, and reads without a unique V-gene family were excluded. To address suspected cross-contamination and a sequencing artifact, a later analysis removed 450 to 700 highly shared, low-generation-probability nucleotide sequences. In a later analysis, a clonal expansion index for each public chain was calculated from normalized within-repertoire ranks of inferred template counts. Generation probabilities in a later analysis came from a VDJ recombination model fitted to out-of-frame rearrangements, and those results were checked against IGoR. Hypergeometric tests were used in a later analysis to score TCR-TCR, TCR-HLA and TCR-CMV co-occurrence, with a repertoire-size bias correction applied to the TCR pairs. False discovery rates were estimated in a later analysis by permuting HLA or CMV assignments 20 times. A later analysis grouped co-occurring TCRs with DBSCAN, adding TCRdist sequence similarity when clustering within HLA-allele-positive subsets. For co-occurrence clustering, repertoires with fewer than 30,000 or more than 120,000 public chains were excluded, along with four to six repertoires with anomalous nucleotide sharing. TCRdb re-hosts the immuneACCESS table, in-frame sequences only. Its copies lack some clones; in the studies checked, an unresolved V gene accounts for under half of them, and the cause for the rest is not known. From that table come the V and J calls and clone size; the DNA was used to work out D and trimming. Recorded for this sample are 100,000 to 150,000 clones; around 74% of them occurred a single time. 6.6% of the sample lies in the top ten.

The cohort was made up of 500 to 800 healthy bone marrow donors. At the time of sampling, all cohort members were nominally healthy, though unrecorded immune exposures were likely present. The donor was CMV seropositive and was included in the group of 300 or so seropositive cohort members. Every donor gave a peripheral blood sample, and the peripheral blood mononuclear cells from that sample were used for TCR beta sequencing. Genomic DNA extraction from the blood cell samples was performed with the Qiagen DNeasy Blood Extraction Kit. Spanning cysteine to phenylalanine, the CDR3 consists of 17 amino acids. The only DNA kept is the CDR3, 51 bases in frame from the first base. CDR1 and CDR2 are read off the germline V gene (reference sequence) as MNHEY and SMNVEV. The V end gives up 2 bases and the J end 0 bases, leaving 7 bases in the junction not matched to a gene. Note on this clone: No antigen is known for it. Within one base of it there is no much larger clone, and no base qualities were kept.

The material sequenced was PBMCs. The origin of this receptor is a man between 35 and 55 years old in good health and CMV-seropositive. Here the chain combines TRBV27 and TRBJ2-7; 10 nucleotides in the junction match TRBD2. In nucleotides, the sequence is TGTGCCAGCAGTTTAAAAGGGACTAGCGTTCGCTCCTACGAGCAGTACTTC. This sequence encodes CASSLKGTSVRSYEQYF.